The 25 T cell receptor beta chains given below trace back to one sample, sequenced in a study of OX40 agonist ivuxolimab in advanced cancers. TCRdb's copy holds only in-frame clones and misses some; the assay was immunoSEQ multiplex PCR. In the table there are around 83,000 clones, roughly 88% of which are singletons. Sequences were derived from CD4+ or CD8+ T cells sorted from blood, sampled in a trial of the OX40 agonist ivuxolimab. Every receptor here comes from an adult with an advanced solid tumor such as melanoma, head and neck, liver or kidney cancer.

The sample holds a few counts of this clone. The V gene is TRBV6-6, the J gene TRBJ1-2, with D maybe TRBD1 (5 bases). CDR1 is MNHNY, CDR2 SVGAGI, per germline (reference sequence). V dropped 6 bases and J dropped 2 bases, with 10 bases sitting between them. This CDR3 contains 13 residues. The CDR3 region is CASSPGANYGYTF. CDR3 sequence (DNA): TGTGCCAGCAGCCCCGGGGCGAACTATGGCTACACCTTC.

The rearrangement links TRBV19 to TRBJ1-1; D may be TRBD1 (6 bases). This CDR3 comprises 17 residues. The V end lost 3 bases, the J end lost 1 base, and 18 bases lay between the germline ends. Germline loops: CDR1 LNHDA, CDR2 SQIVND (reference sequence). The CDR3 nucleotides read TGTGCCAGTAGTATTGGAGGGGGATTCAAATCGAACACTGAAGCTTTCTTT. As protein: CASSIGGGFKSNTEAFF.

The genes are TRBV7-2 and TRBJ2-3; 9 bases map to TRBD2. Germline CDR1 reads SGHTA; CDR2 reads FQGNSA. J lost 4 bases, V lost 5 bases, and 13 bases had no gene match. The CDR3 has 17 amino acids. As DNA, the CDR3 is TGTGCCAGCAGCCCTACTCCCGGGACTAGCTCTTCAGATACGCAGTATTTT. It is translated as CASSPTPGTSSSDTQYF.

This chain uses TRBV6-1 with TRBJ2-3, with unresolved D. The CDR3 extends over 12 amino acids. The V gene's germline CDR1 is MNHNS and CDR2 SASEGT. Trimming stripped 4 bases from V and 0 bases from J, with 2 bases between. The CDR3 region has the DNA TGTGCCAGCAGTGGAAGCACAGATACGCAGTATTTT. It encodes CASSGSTDTQYF.

This clone was picked up one time. The chain couples TRBV21-1 to TRBJ1-5; TRBD1, the table's D call, lacks a check against the DNA. TRBV21-1 counts as a pseudogene. This CDR3 has 16 residues. This CDR3 is CASSTRTVWVRIAQHF. CDR3 nucleotide sequence: TGTGCCAGCAGCACCCGGACAGTCTGGGTACGAATTGCCCAGCATTTT.

V gene TRBV18 combines with J gene TRBJ2-5, with 8 bases aligning to TRBD2. This CDR3 region has 14 residues. Looked up from germline, CDR1 is KGHSH and CDR2 is LQKENI. After removal of 2 bases from V and 5 bases from J, the junction contained 4 bases not matched to a gene. The CDR3 sequence: CASSPFSGGETQYF. CDR3 DNA sequence: TGTGCCAGCTCACCATTCTCGGGAGGGGAGACCCAGTACTTC.

The gene calls are TRBV4-1 and TRBJ1-1, with TRBD1 matching over 9 bases. Germline-derived CDR1 and CDR2 are MGHRA and YSYEKL. The CDR3 covers 14 residues. The V and J ends lost 3 bases and 9 bases, in that order; junction bases with no gene match: 8. The CDR3 is CASSHPDRGFKAFF. The CDR3 DNA is TGCGCCAGCAGCCATCCCGACAGGGGGTTTAAAGCTTTCTTT.

This clone has a single count. This chain joins TRBV4-1 and TRBJ1-2; D remains unclear. The CDR3 extends over 16 amino acids. V shed 5 bases and J shed 0 bases, with 16 bases lying between them. CDR1 is MGHRA, CDR2 YSYEKL, per germline. The CDR3 loop is CASSTNPRGANYGYTF. The CDR3, as DNA: TGCGCCAGCAGCACTAATCCCCGGGGAGCTAACTATGGCTACACCTTC.

The CDR3 loop reads CASSIVAGNTGELFF. CDR3 in DNA: TGTGCCAGTAGTATAGTAGCGGGGAACACCGGGGAGCTGTTTTTT. The chain recombines TRBV19 with TRBJ2-2; 7 nucleotides match TRBD2. Trimming cost V 1 base and J 1 base; bases outside gene matches: 0. CDR1 is LNHDA and CDR2 is SQIVND in the germline V gene (reference sequence). The CDR3 runs 15 residues.

The chain employs TRBV29-1 and TRBJ2-1; 15 bases are shared with TRBD2. This CDR3 spans 11 amino acids. CDR1 and CDR2 from the germline V gene are SQVTM and ANQGSEA. V gave up 7 bases and J gave up 12 bases; unmatched junction bases: 1. CDR3 bases: TGCAGCGGGGGACTAGCGGGAGGGCAGTTCTTC. It codes for CSGGLAGGQFF.

This chain links TRBV5-1 with TRBJ2-7, with TRBD2 matching over 8 bases. The CDR3 totals 15 residues. CDR1 and CDR2 from the germline V gene are SGHRS and YFSETQ. J lost 0 bases, V lost 4 bases, and 6 bases had no gene match. CDR3 in DNA: TGCGCCAGCAGCCCTACAACTAGCGGCTCCTACGAGCAGTACTTC. Amino acid sequence: CASSPTTSGSYEQYF. Drawing the rest from reference TRBV5-1 and TRBJ2-7, the complete variable domain is KAGVTQTPRYLIKTRGQQVTLSCSPISGHRSVSWYQQTPGQGLQFLFEYFSETQRNKGNFPGRFSGRQFSNSRSEMNVSTLELGDSALYLCASSPTTSGSYEQYFGPGTRLTVT.

The chain recombines TRBV30 with TRBJ2-5; D uncertain. CDR3 size: 12 residues. Germline V gives CDR1 GTSNPN, CDR2 SVGIG (reference sequence). Trimming shortened V by 1 base and J by 5 bases, and 8 bases separated the two germline ends. The DNA of the CDR3 is TGTGCCTGGAGTGGGGGTTCGGAGACCCAGTACTTC. This codes for CAWSGGSETQYF.

The table lists this clone with a count of one. This chain connects TRBV7-2 to TRBJ2-1, with D hard to call. Trimming took 5 bases from V and 0 from J, leaving 11 bases between them. Germline V gene data show CDR1 as SGHTA and CDR2 as FQGNSA. There are 15 residues in the CDR3. The chain's CDR3 is CASSTDSSSYNEQFF. In DNA, the CDR3 is TGTGCCAGCAGCACCGATTCCAGCTCCTACAATGAGCAGTTCTTC.

This CDR3 reads CASSARGLAGAGETQYF. Written as DNA, the CDR3 is TGTGCCAGCAGCGCGAGAGGACTAGCGGGAGCTGGGGAGACCCAGTACTTC. This chain uses TRBV2 with TRBJ2-5, with 13 bases lining up with TRBD2. With V trimmed by 6 bases and J by 5 bases, 12 bases remained unmatched. Germline V lookup: CDR1 SNHLY, CDR2 FYNNEI. The CDR3 has 17 amino acids.

This sequence joins TRBV7-9 and TRBJ2-3; possible D gene TRBD1, 6 bases. The germline V gene has CDR1 SEHNR and CDR2 FQNEAQ (reference sequence). V was clipped by 5 bases and J by 1 base, with 16 bases between them. The CDR3 sequence is 16 residues long. CDR3 DNA: TGTGCCAGCAGCCCTCCAGGGGCAGCCGGCACAGATACGCAGTATTTT. It translates to CASSPPGAAGTDTQYF.

The chain combines TRBV6-4 with TRBJ1-1; 9 bases map to TRBD1. In germline, CDR1 is MRHNA, CDR2 SNTAGT. This CDR3 spans 14 amino acids. The J segment lost 1 base and the V segment lost 7 bases, leaving 4 bases of the junction unmatched. The CDR3 DNA follows: TGTGCCAGCAAGGGACAGGGCTGGAACACTGAAGCTTTCTTT. Translated, it gives CASKGQGWNTEAFF.

The chain uses TRBV19 and TRBJ1-1; 11 nucleotides agree with TRBD1. Looked up from germline, CDR1 is LNHDA and CDR2 is SQIVND (reference sequence). With 5 bases clipped from V and 4 bases from J, the junction kept 3 bases outside the gene matches. This CDR3 region has 14 residues. The CDR3 region is CASSGTGGGTEAFF. DNA of the CDR3: TGTGCCAGTAGTGGGACAGGGGGGGGCACTGAAGCTTTCTTT.

This clone was seen only a few times. The V and J genes are TRBV29-1 and TRBJ2-1, with 7 bases lining up with TRBD2. This CDR3 contains 12 residues. J lost 7 bases, V lost 4 bases, and 4 bases had no gene match. Germline V gene data show CDR1 as SQVTM and CDR2 as ANQGSEA. Here the CDR3 reads CSVAGGGNEQFF. CDR3 DNA sequence: TGCAGCGTTGCTGGGGGAGGGAATGAGCAGTTCTTC.

This clone occurred a few times. The chain joins TRBV30 to TRBJ1-1, with D unresolved. The germline CDR1 and CDR2 sequences are GTSNPN and SVGIG (reference sequence). This CDR3 is 11 amino acids long. Deletions cut 1 base from V and 2 bases from J, with 2 bases between. In nucleotides, the CDR3 is TGTGCCTGGAGTGACAACACTGAAGCTTTCTTT. Its translation is CAWSDNTEAFF.

The gene calls are TRBV2 and TRBJ1-1; unclear D gene. The CDR3 spans 12 residues. The germline V and J ends were trimmed by 7 bases and 7 bases, with 13 bases remaining between them. CDR1 is SNHLY, CDR2 FYNNEI, per germline. CDR3 bases: TGTGCCAGCATGTTGTTGGAAGGTGAAGCTTTCTTT. Its translation is CASMLLEGEAFF.

J is TRBJ2-6 and V is TRBV25-1, with a weak D call TRBD2 (6 bases). Germline V gene data show CDR1 as MGHDK and CDR2 as SYGVNS. There are 17 residues in the CDR3. V lost 4 bases and J 0 bases, leaving 13 bases between the germline ends. The CDR3 sequence is CASSAPSDRSGANVLTF. The CDR3 DNA is TGTGCCAGCAGTGCGCCTAGCGACCGCTCTGGGGCCAACGTCCTGACTTTC.

The gene calls are TRBV27 and TRBJ2-7, with TRBD2 identical over 7 bases. Germline assignment: CDR1 MNHEY and CDR2 SMNVEV (reference sequence). Trimming cost V 2 bases and J 2 bases; bases outside gene matches: 3. This CDR3 comprises 14 residues. The CDR3 nucleotides read TGTGCCAGCAGTTTAAGGCTAGCGGCCTACGAGCAGTACTTC. Encoded protein: CASSLRLAAYEQYF.

The chain carries TRBV6-1 and TRBJ1-2, with 9 bases matching TRBD1. The junction had 8 bases not matched to a gene; V was cut back by 4 bases and J by 8 bases. The CDR3 loop spans 14 amino acids. CDR1 and CDR2 from the germline V gene are MNHNS and SASEGT. As DNA, the CDR3 is TGTGCCAGCAGTGTTCTCTCGGGACAGGGAGGCTACACCTTC. Residues: CASSVLSGQGGYTF.

The chain carries TRBV2 and TRBJ1-5; a possible D gene is TRBD1 (5 bases). The V end was cut by 6 bases, the J end by 2 bases, with 20 bases between. The CDR3 consists of 17 residues. Germline CDR1 reads SNHLY; CDR2 reads FYNNEI. The CDR3 is CASSLEGREGGNQPQHF. The CDR3 DNA is TGTGCCAGCAGCCTTGAGGGGAGGGAAGGGGGCAATCAGCCCCAGCATTTT.

The V call is TRBV5-1, the J call TRBJ2-2; D ambiguous. CDR1 SGHRS and CDR2 YFSETQ come from the germline V gene. The CDR3 is made up of 17 amino acids. V lost 0 bases, J lost 0 bases, and 12 bases lay in between. The CDR3 bases are TGCGCCAGCAGCTTGGGCCGGATTAAGACGAACACCGGGGAGCTGTTTTTT. This codes for CASSLGRIKTNTGELFF.